These 25 T cell receptor beta chains originate from one sample sequenced in a study of memory CD4+ T cells and cytomegalovirus serostatus. Single viable CD3+CD4+CD8-CD45RO+ cells were sorted as the memory CD4+ T cells. Measured with immunoSEQ multiplex PCR; TCRdb has only the in-frame clones, and not every one. Here the sample spans more than 45,000 clones, approximately 80% being singletons. The source material was memory CD4+ T cells from blood. Source of these receptors: an adult in good health and CMV-seronegative.

The chain carries TRBV7-9 and TRBJ2-2; TRBD2 might be the D (5 bases). Germline lookup yields CDR1 SEHNR and CDR2 FQNEAQ (reference sequence). V lost 6 bases to trimming and J lost 4 bases, with 6 bases between them. The CDR3 loop spans 12 amino acids. The CDR3 coding sequence is TGTGCCAGCAGTCGGGGCACCGGGGAGCTGTTTTTT. Its protein product is CASSRGTGELFF. Combining the CDR3 with reference TRBV7-9 and TRBJ2-2 gives the whole variable domain DTGVSQNPRHKITKRGQNVTFRCDPISEHNRLYWYRQTLGQGPEFLTYFQNEAQLEKSRLLSDRFSAERPKGSFSTLEIQRTEQGDSAMYLCASSRGTGELFFGEGSRLTVL.

The gene calls are TRBV7-2 and TRBJ2-2, with D perhaps matching TRBD2 (6 bases). This CDR3 contains 13 residues. Trimming removed 6 bases at V and 7 bases at J, with 12 bases between. The germline gives CDR1 SGHTA, CDR2 FQGNSA. This CDR3 is CASSWDSHGELFF. The CDR3 bases are TGTGCCAGCAGTTGGGACTCGCACGGGGAGCTGTTTTTT.

This chain connects TRBV15 to TRBJ1-5, with 7 bases lining up with TRBD1. The CDR3 has 15 amino acids. The V gene end was trimmed by 5 bases and the J gene end by 2 bases; junction bases not matched to a gene: 6. Per the germline V gene, CDR1 is LNHNV and CDR2 is YYDKDF (reference sequence). Here the CDR3 DNA reads TGTGCCACCAGCGCAACAGGGGATGGCAATCAGCCCCAGCATTTT. Translation gives CATSATGDGNQPQHF.

The chain employs TRBV15 and TRBJ2-3; no reliable D call. The CDR3 loop spans 16 amino acids. Germline V gives CDR1 LNHNV, CDR2 YYDKDF (reference sequence). V was cut by 0 bases and J by 5 bases, with 15 bases left in between. CDR3 sequence (DNA): TGTGCCACCAGCAGAGATCGAAACCCTGGGATAGATACGCAGTATTTT. It yields the protein CATSRDRNPGIDTQYF. The full variable domain, its missing parts supplied by reference TRBV15 and TRBJ2-3, is DAMVIQNPRYQVTQFGKPVTLSCSQTLNHNVMYWYQQKSSQAPKLLFHYYDKDFNNEADTPDNFQSRRPNTSFCFLDIRSPGLGDTAMYLCATSRDRNPGIDTQYFGPGTRLTVL.

The chain combines TRBV19 with TRBJ2-5, with 9 bases fitting TRBD1. V was pared by 6 bases and J by 9 bases, with 8 bases of the junction left unmatched. The CDR3 runs 13 residues. The germline CDR1 and CDR2 sequences are LNHDA and SQIVND (reference sequence). The CDR3 nucleotides are TGTGCCAGTAGCAATTCAGGACAGGGGCCCCAGTACTTC. Translating gives CASSNSGQGPQYF.

This chain connects TRBV11-2 to TRBJ2-7; 9 bases match TRBD2. This CDR3 has 14 amino acids. The V segment lost 4 bases and the J segment 6 bases; nucleotides outside the gene matches: 7. The germline CDR1 and CDR2 sequences are SGHAT and FQNNGV. CDR3 sequence: CASSSAGGPLEQYF. For the CDR3, the DNA is TGTGCCAGCAGCTCAGCGGGGGGCCCCCTCGAGCAGTACTTC.

This clone was counted a single time. This sequence joins TRBV19 and TRBJ1-4; D is perhaps TRBD1 (6 bases). Germline assignment: CDR1 LNHDA and CDR2 SQIVND (reference sequence). The CDR3 extends over 16 amino acids. V dropped 7 bases and J dropped 0 bases, with 15 bases sitting between them. CDR3 region: CASTQRGGATNEKLFF. The CDR3 DNA follows: TGTGCCAGTACTCAACGCGGGGGCGCAACTAATGAAAAACTGTTTTTT.

This chain uses TRBV7-9 with TRBJ2-5; 12 positions agree with TRBD2. V was pared by 5 bases and J by 2 bases, with 3 bases of the junction left unmatched. From germline, CDR1 is SEHNR and CDR2 FQNEAQ (reference sequence). CDR3 length equals 15 residues. This CDR3 reads CASSPGTSGQETQYF. The CDR3 DNA is TGTGCCAGCAGCCCCGGGACTAGCGGGCAAGAGACCCAGTACTTC.

The chain couples TRBV7-6 to TRBJ2-3; D might be TRBD2 (5 bases). The CDR3 has 14 residues. V lost 6 bases, J lost 0 bases, and 10 bases lay in between. Germline lookup yields CDR1 SGHVS and CDR2 FNYEAQ. CDR3 amino acids: CASRAGYSTDTQYF. The CDR3 nucleotides read TGTGCCAGCAGGGCGGGCTACAGCACAGATACGCAGTATTTT.

This clone was seen a few times. The chain carries TRBV14 and TRBJ2-1; 8 bases agree with TRBD2. V was clipped by 1 base and J by 5 bases; unmatched bases: 10. This CDR3 is built from 17 residues. CDR1 is SGHDN and CDR2 is FVKESK in the germline V gene. CDR3 amino acids: CASSQVPWRGANNEQFF. CDR3 in DNA: TGTGCCAGCAGCCAAGTCCCGTGGCGGGGGGCAAACAATGAGCAGTTCTTC. The variable domain in full, with the rest retrieved from reference TRBV14 and TRBJ2-1, is EAGVTQFPSHSVIEKGQTVTLRCDPISGHDNLYWYRRVMGKEIKFLLHFVKESKQDESGMPNNRFLAERTGGTYSTLKVQPAELEDSGVYFCASSQVPWRGANNEQFFGPGTRLTVL.

A remark on this clone: The same CDR3 is also encoded by other DNA sequences in this sample. The chain uses TRBV7-2 and TRBJ2-5; D is unclear. The CDR3 extends over 11 amino acids. V lost 5 bases, J lost 5 bases, and 6 bases lay in between. The germline V gene has CDR1 SGHTA and CDR2 FQGNSA. The DNA of the CDR3 is TGTGCCAGCAGCCCGAGTGAGACCCAGTACTTC. Translating gives CASSPSETQYF.

The chain recombines TRBV4-1 with TRBJ1-1; D may be TRBD1 (6 bases). The CDR3 is 15 residues long. Germline CDR1 reads MGHRA; CDR2 reads YSYEKL. Trimming pared 3 bases from V and 3 bases from J, leaving 14 bases between. CDR3 residues: CASSQGWGADTEAFF. The DNA of the CDR3 is TGCGCCAGCAGCCAGGGGTGGGGGGCGGACACTGAAGCTTTCTTT.

V usage is TRBV27 and J usage is TRBJ1-5; D unclear. This CDR3 region has 14 residues. Germline lookup yields CDR1 MNHEY and CDR2 SMNVEV (reference sequence). V lost 3 bases, J lost 0 bases, and 6 bases lay in between. CDR3 loop: CASSLGYSNQPQHF. The CDR3 DNA reads as TGTGCCAGCAGTTTGGGATATAGCAATCAGCCCCAGCATTTT.

The chain couples TRBV6-1 to TRBJ2-7, with TRBD2 identical over 10 bases. V trimming: 2 bases; J trimming: 4 bases; junction bases outside the gene matches: 11. This CDR3 is 17 amino acids long. Per the germline V gene, CDR1 is MNHNS and CDR2 is SASEGT. CDR3 nucleotides: TGTGCCAGCAGTGAATTTGGGCCTAGCGGGGGTATATACGAGCAGTACTTC. Amino acid sequence: CASSEFGPSGGIYEQYF.

The chain combines TRBV25-1 with TRBJ2-7; TRBD1 aligns across 8 bases. V dropped 3 bases and J dropped 4; count of bases not matched to a gene: 11. Germline CDR1 reads MGHDK; CDR2 reads SYGVNS. The CDR3 is made up of 16 amino acids. The CDR3 here is CASSDEIGQGNYEQYF. For the CDR3, the DNA is TGTGCCAGCAGTGACGAGATCGGACAGGGTAATTACGAGCAGTACTTC.

The chain uses TRBV4-2 and TRBJ1-1; D unclear. Germline V gene data show CDR1 as LGHNA and CDR2 as YNFKEQ. The CDR3 is made up of 15 amino acids. The V end lost 2 bases, the J end lost 1 base, and 11 bases lay between the germline ends. CDR3 sequence (DNA): TGTGCCAGCAGCCAATTTGGGAGTCAGAACACTGAAGCTTTCTTT. The encoded protein is CASSQFGSQNTEAFF.

V is TRBV6-5 and J is TRBJ2-5; D might be TRBD2 (6 bases). Germline loops: CDR1 MNHEY, CDR2 SVGAGI. V was trimmed by 5 bases and J by 5 bases, leaving 12 bases between them. The CDR3 is 13 residues long. CDR3 protein: CASSRESRETQYF. CDR3 sequence (DNA): TGTGCCAGCAGTCGGGAGTCGAGGGAGACCCAGTACTTC.

The genes are TRBV7-9 and TRBJ2-7, with D perhaps matching TRBD2 (5 bases). The CDR3 is made up of 14 amino acids. The V gene's germline CDR1 is SEHNR and CDR2 FQNEAQ (reference sequence). V was trimmed by 0 bases and J by 3 bases, leaving 9 bases between them. The CDR3 nucleotides are TGTGCCAGCAGCTTAGCCCTCGGGGACTACGAGCAGTACTTC. Translating it yields CASSLALGDYEQYF.

This clone was seen only a few times. The gene calls are TRBV10-2 and TRBJ2-1, with D tentatively TRBD1 or TRBD2 (5 bases each). The CDR3 extends over 15 amino acids. Per germline, CDR1 WSHSY and CDR2 SAAADI. Trimming shortened V by 6 bases and J by 4 bases, and 16 bases separated the two germline ends. For the CDR3, the DNA is TGCGCCAGCAGAAGAGAGGGACCAGCTTACAATGAGCAGTTCTTC. Residues: CASRREGPAYNEQFF.

This clone was counted only a few times. V usage is TRBV30 and J usage is TRBJ2-7; D unresolved. The CDR3 loop spans 13 amino acids. V gave up 4 bases and J gave up 3 bases, with 13 bases separating them. CDR1 is GTSNPN and CDR2 is SVGIG in the germline V gene (reference sequence). The CDR3 sequence is CAWTRPSLYEQYF. Written as DNA, the CDR3 is TGTGCCTGGACGAGGCCTTCCCTCTACGAGCAGTACTTC.

The V and J genes are TRBV2 and TRBJ1-2; D is undetermined. Trimming cost V 7 bases and J 5 bases, with 11 bases left between them. The germline CDR1 and CDR2 sequences are SNHLY and FYNNEI. The CDR3 has 12 residues. DNA of the CDR3: TGTGCCAGCAACCAAAATCTATATGGCTACACCTTC. This translates into CASNQNLYGYTF.

Worth noting for this clone: One junction end disagrees with the germline gene, perhaps due to a read error. This sequence joins TRBV7-7 and TRBJ2-5; D gene uncertain. The germline CDR1 and CDR2 sequences are SSHAT and FNYEAQ (reference sequence). The CDR3 is 14 residues long. The DNA of the CDR3 is TGTGCTAGCAGCCCGTCCCTGGGACAAGAGACCCAGTACTTC. Translation gives CASSPSLGQETQYF.

This sequence joins TRBV18 and TRBJ1-1; unclear D gene. Trimming stripped 6 bases from V and 1 base from J, with 12 bases between. CDR1 is KGHSH, CDR2 LQKENI, per germline. The CDR3 has 14 residues. The CDR3 DNA reads TGTGCCAGCTCCCCAGGCTTAGAGAACACTGAAGCTTTCTTT. Its translation: CASSPGLENTEAFF.

The rearrangement uses TRBV28 and TRBJ1-1; the D gene is possibly TRBD1 (5 bases). The V gene's germline CDR1 is MDHEN and CDR2 SYDVKM. V dropped 9 bases and J dropped 4 bases, with 15 bases sitting between them. The CDR3 loop spans 13 amino acids. The CDR3 reads CASETALSTEAFF. The CDR3 nucleotides read TGTGCCAGTGAGACAGCTTTGAGCACTGAAGCTTTCTTT.

The genes are TRBV28 and TRBJ2-3; D possibly corresponds to TRBD1 (5 bases). Germline V CDR1 and CDR2: MDHEN, SYDVKM. The V end was cut by 5 bases, the J end by 7 bases, with 13 bases between. The CDR3 covers 13 residues. The CDR3 region is CASSPGDRNTQYF. Written as DNA, the CDR3 is TGTGCCAGCAGTCCAGGCGACAGAAATACGCAGTATTTT.